This entry describes one T cell receptor beta chain. Its antigen remains unidentified. V dropped 2 bases and J dropped 13 bases, with 9 bases sitting between them. CDR3 length: 11 residues. Germline V gives CDR1 MDHEN, CDR2 SYDVKM. With 60 Vbeta and 13 Jbeta primers, the PCR was carried out. Profiling relied on immunoSEQ multiplex PCR, and the TCRdb table lists in-frame clones only, not all of them. The data hold roughly 100,000 clones, with approximately 80% observed a single time. Every donor was a healthy person donating bone marrow. The data were taken from a study of cytomegalovirus exposure and HLA in healthy donors. Findings and limits, study-wide: Later analysis identified 16,951 TCR beta sequences associated with HLA alleles, using a false discovery rate threshold of 0.05. With high specificity and sensitivity, the classifier reportedly diagnosed cytomegalovirus status. Earlier analysis found most TCR beta V segments productive about 90% or about 30% of the time.

V and J are TRBV28 and TRBJ2-1, with D unclear. This receptor was taken from a human donor in good health. Sequencing input: PBMCs. The CDR3: CASSLGRSQFF. Here the CDR3 DNA reads TGTGCCAGCAGTTTAGGCCGGAGTCAGTTCTTC.